The 32 T cell receptor beta chains presented below share a single source sample, sequenced in a study of blood T cells in healthy people across ages. Next came a second PCR, run for about 7 to 12 cycles, which used a sample-barcoded 5' primer along with a J-beta primer mix. TCRdb re-derived calls from the 5' RACE reads in MiXCR, one entry per CDR3 protein. The sample gives 700,000 or so distinct CDR3 sequences, over 20% of which show up once; approximately 20% is in the top ten. The sample was blood. These receptors came from a man between 70 and 80 years old in good health.

There are a few counts of this clonotype. This chain uses TRBV10-1 with TRBJ2-1, with D perhaps matching TRBD2 (6 bases). Matching the DNA end better, TRBJ2-7 makes the J call doubtful. CDR3 size: 13 residues. Germline CDR1 is WNHNN and CDR2 is SYGVQD (reference sequence). CDR3 in amino acids: CASSESPSGEQYF. CDR3 DNA sequence: TGCGCCAGCAGTGAGTCTCCCAGCGGGGAGCAGTACTTC.

The chain uses TRBV7-3 and TRBJ1-2, with D hard to call. Trimming shortened V by 5 bases and J by 4 bases, and 14 bases separated the two germline ends. This CDR3 region has 14 residues. Germline assignment: CDR1 SGHTA and CDR2 FQGTGA. The CDR3 spells CASSLDAQSYGYTF. CDR3 DNA sequence: TGTGCCAGCAGCCTAGACGCACAGTCCTATGGCTACACCTTC.

This clonotype occurred a few times. The chain uses TRBV11-2 and TRBJ2-5; 9 bases map to TRBD1. The germline V gene encodes CDR1 SGHAT and CDR2 FQNNGV. V lost 4 bases, J lost 4 bases, and 10 bases stayed unmatched. CDR3 length: 16 residues. CDR3 loop: CASSSEPGTGRETQYF. DNA for the CDR3: TGTGCCAGCAGCTCCGAGCCAGGGACAGGGAGAGAGACCCAGTACTTC.

This chain links TRBV12-3 or TRBV12-4 with TRBJ2-7; D remains unclear. The tail of the sequence fits TRBJ2-1 better, so the J call may be wrong. This CDR3 spans 13 amino acids. CDR3 protein: CASSLTARNEQFF. For the CDR3, the DNA is TGTGCCAGCAGTTTAACGGCTCGCAATGAGCAGTTCTTC.

Worth noting for this clonotype: An end of the junction does not agree with germline; a read error may underlie this. V and J are TRBV7-2 and TRBJ1-6, with D uncertain. In germline, CDR1 is SGHTA, CDR2 FQGNSA. The CDR3 covers 14 residues. CDR3 nucleotides: TGTGCCAGCAGCTTACAGAGAGGAAATTCACCCCCCCACTTT. Protein sequence: CASSLQRGNSPPHF. Based on the CDR3 plus reference TRBV7-2 and TRBJ1-6, the full variable domain is GAGVSQSPSNKVTEKGKDVELRCDPISGHTALYWYRQSLGQGLEFLIYFQGNSAPDKSGLPSDRFSAERTGGSVSTLTIQRTQQEDSAVYLCASSLQRGNSPPHFGNGTRLTVT.

This chain links TRBV29-1 with TRBJ2-3, with D unclear. Trimming left V 8 bases short and J 4 bases short, with 19 bases between. CDR1 and CDR2 from the germline V gene are SQVTM and ANQGSEA. The CDR3 covers 14 residues. CDR3 nucleotides: TGCAGCACCAACCGGGTCCCCCCGTCAGATACGCAGTATTTT. Translated, it gives CSTNRVPPSDTQYF.

This chain joins TRBV6-5 and TRBJ2-7; D may be TRBD2 (6 bases). The V end lost 6 bases, the J end lost 2 bases, and 14 bases lay between the germline ends. This CDR3 is built from 14 residues. The germline V gene has CDR1 MNHEY and CDR2 SVGAGI. CDR3: CASSRDFWTYEQYF. In DNA, the CDR3 is TGTGCCAGCAGCCGGGACTTCTGGACCTACGAGCAGTACTTC.

The chain has TRBV20-1 and TRBJ2-3; the D gene is possibly TRBD1 (5 bases). Trimming left V 0 bases short and J 2 bases short, with 15 bases between. Germline CDR1 reads DFQATT; CDR2 reads SNEGSKA (reference sequence). This CDR3 spans 16 amino acids. CDR3: CSARDYRGAVTDTQYF. The DNA of the CDR3 is TGCAGTGCTAGAGATTACCGTGGGGCAGTCACAGATACGCAGTATTTT.

There are a few counts of this clonotype. The V and J genes are TRBV20-1 and TRBJ1-2; D gene uncertain. Trimming removed 2 bases from V and 6 bases from J, with 4 bases in between. The CDR3 loop spans 10 amino acids. Per the germline V gene, CDR1 is DFQATT and CDR2 is SNEGSKA (reference sequence). The CDR3 DNA is TGCAGTGCTAGAACCGATGGCTACACCTTC. Its translation is CSARTDGYTF.

This clonotype was seen a handful of times. The J gene is TRBJ2-4, the V gene TRBV27; TRBD1 aligns across 9 bases. V lost 3 bases and J lost 8; bases outside the gene matches: 5. The CDR3 loop spans 14 amino acids. Germline V gene data show CDR1 as MNHEY and CDR2 as SMNVEV (reference sequence). In DNA form, the CDR3 reads TGTGCCAGCAGTTTTTCCGGACAGGGGTACATTCAGTACTTC. Amino acid sequence: CASSFSGQGYIQYF.

The chain joins TRBV5-1 to TRBJ2-1; D not resolved. The V gene lost 6 bases and the J gene lost 5 bases, with 12 bases spanning the gap. Germline V CDR1 and CDR2: SGHRS, YFSETQ. This CDR3 is built from 13 residues. The CDR3 DNA follows: TGCGCCAGCAACTTAGTTATCCACAATGAGCAGTTCTTC. It yields the protein CASNLVIHNEQFF. The full variable domain, with the rest looked up from reference TRBV5-1 and TRBJ2-1, is KAGVTQTPRYLIKTRGQQVTLSCSPISGHRSVSWYQQTPGQGLQFLFEYFSETQRNKGNFPGRFSGRQFSNSRSEMNVSTLELGDSALYLCASNLVIHNEQFFGPGTRLTVL.

This clonotype has at least ten counts. The chain uses TRBV2 and TRBJ2-5, with D tentatively TRBD1 or TRBD2 (5 bases each). Trimming removed 5 bases at V and 1 base at J, with 8 bases between. Germline CDR1 is SNHLY and CDR2 is FYNNEI. The CDR3 contains 13 residues. The CDR3 DNA reads as TGTGCCAGCAGTCGGGACGGCCAAGAGACCCAGTACTTC. Amino acids: CASSRDGQETQYF.

This sequence joins TRBV20-1 and TRBJ2-5; perhaps TRBD2 as D (5 bases). V lost 2 bases, J lost 5 bases, and 9 bases lay in between. Germline V gene data show CDR1 as DFQATT and CDR2 as SNEGSKA (reference sequence). The CDR3 covers 12 residues. CDR3 in DNA: TGCAGTGCTAGAATTAGCGTGGAGACCCAGTACTTC. Encoded protein: CSARISVETQYF.

The rearrangement links TRBV19 to TRBJ2-2; 12 positions match TRBD2. The CDR3 totals 16 residues. The V and J ends lost 5 bases and 5 bases, in that order; junction bases with no gene match: 6. Germline assignment: CDR1 LNHDA and CDR2 SQIVND (reference sequence). The DNA of the CDR3 is TGTGCCAGTAGTCCCACTAGCGGGAGGTTGACCGGGGAGCTGTTTTTT. Translating it yields CASSPTSGRLTGELFF.

This chain connects TRBV12-3 or TRBV12-4 to TRBJ1-2; 8 nucleotides agree with TRBD1. CDR3 length: 14 amino acids. The V segment lost 4 bases and the J segment 8 bases; nucleotides outside the gene matches: 9. CDR3 region: CASSSDRAVKGYTF. In DNA form, the CDR3 reads TGTGCCAGCAGTTCGGACAGGGCGGTTAAAGGCTACACCTTC.

The chain combines TRBV11-2 with TRBJ2-5; D might be TRBD1 or TRBD2, each matching 5 bases. The germline V gene encodes CDR1 SGHAT and CDR2 FQNNGV. CDR3 size: 16 residues. V lost 5 bases, J lost 5 bases, and 21 bases lay in between. CDR3 region: CASSINPGQGDETQYF. CDR3 bases: TGTGCCAGCAGCATAAACCCGGGGCAGGGAGACGAGACCCAGTACTTC.

The chain joins TRBV20-1 to TRBJ2-1; D gene ambiguous. The CDR3 extends over 10 amino acids. Germline values: CDR1 DFQATT, CDR2 SNEGSKA (reference sequence). Trimming stripped 3 bases from V and 10 bases from J, with 7 bases between. In DNA form, the CDR3 reads TGCAGTGCTAGTAAGCAGGAGCAGTTCTTC. Residues: CSASKQEQFF.

V and J are TRBV6-5 and TRBJ1-1, with D tentatively TRBD1 (5 bases). The CDR3 is 15 residues long. Per the germline V gene, CDR1 is MNHEY and CDR2 is SVGAGI. V was clipped by 5 bases and J by 2 bases, with 15 bases between them. In DNA, the CDR3 is TGTGCCAGCAGTCCACGGACAAACACTAACACTGAAGCTTTCTTT. Amino acids: CASSPRTNTNTEAFF.

This clonotype was counted a few times. The chain is built from TRBV5-1 and TRBJ2-1, with D unclear. Trimming pared 7 bases from V and 7 bases from J, leaving 21 bases between. The CDR3 totals 15 residues. Per the germline V gene, CDR1 is SGHRS and CDR2 is YFSETQ. In nucleotides, the CDR3 is TGCGCCAGCGGCCTGGGATGGACCAGTGGGAATGAGCAGTTCTTC. This encodes CASGLGWTSGNEQFF.

V gene TRBV6-5 combines with J gene TRBJ1-1; D not resolved. The CDR3 contains 15 residues. Looked up from germline, CDR1 is MNHEY and CDR2 is SVGAGI. The V and J ends lost 0 bases and 1 base respectively, with 9 bases between them. The CDR3 sequence is CASSYSKRPNTEAFF. The CDR3 bases are TGTGCCAGCAGTTACTCGAAACGGCCGAACACTGAAGCTTTCTTT.

This clonotype was observed a handful of times. The rearrangement uses TRBV3-1 and TRBJ2-3; 9 bases are a match to TRBD2. Germline loops: CDR1 LGHDT, CDR2 YNNKEL (reference sequence). The CDR3 sequence is 18 residues long. Germline trimming cut 1 base from V and 3 bases from J; bases unmatched to any gene: 11. The CDR3 loop is CASSQVWRREGETDTQYF. In DNA, the CDR3 is TGTGCCAGCAGCCAAGTGTGGCGGCGGGAGGGGGAAACAGATACGCAGTATTTT.

The chain joins TRBV20-1 to TRBJ1-6, with D possibly being TRBD1 (5 bases). CDR1 and CDR2 from the germline V gene are DFQATT and SNEGSKA (reference sequence). The CDR3 spans 15 residues. Deletions cut 3 bases from V and 0 bases from J, with 9 bases between. The CDR3 reads CSARDTSSYNSPLHF. CDR3 DNA sequence: TGCAGTGCTAGGGACACCAGCTCCTATAATTCACCCCTCCACTTT.

This chain links TRBV29-1 with TRBJ2-1, with TRBD2 matching 9 bases. The CDR3 totals 14 residues. Trimming took 3 bases from V and 4 from J; bases not matched to a gene: 4. Germline CDR1 and CDR2: SQVTM and ANQGSEA. The CDR3 loop reads CSVDHSGSYNEQFF. The CDR3 DNA sequence: TGCAGCGTTGACCATAGCGGGAGTTACAATGAGCAGTTCTTC.

This clonotype was found a few times. The rearrangement uses TRBV6-2 or TRBV6-3 and TRBJ2-7; 7 bases agree with TRBD1. Trimming cost V 6 bases and J 0 bases; bases outside gene matches: 5. This CDR3 has 14 amino acids. From germline, CDR1 is MNHEY and CDR2 SVGEGT. CDR3 region: CASRSTGISYEQYF. The CDR3 nucleotides are TGTGCCAGCAGATCGACAGGGATCTCCTACGAGCAGTACTTC.

The CDR3 reads CASSQGNNEKLFF. In nucleotides, the CDR3 is TGTGCCAGCTCACAGGGAAATAATGAAAAACTGTTTTTT. The rearrangement uses TRBV18 and TRBJ1-4; D is ambiguous. CDR1 is KGHSH, CDR2 LQKENI, per germline. CDR3 size: 13 residues. Trimming left V 4 bases short and J 4 bases short, with 7 bases between.

The chain combines TRBV5-1 with TRBJ1-1; perhaps TRBD1 as D (6 bases). The CDR3 runs 15 residues. Germline loops: CDR1 SGHRS, CDR2 YFSETQ. V lost 5 bases and J lost 5, with 19 bases in between. CDR3 bases: TGCGCCAGCAGTTGGGGGTCGGGGGGCGGGACTGAAGCTTTCTTT. This codes for CASSWGSGGGTEAFF. Complete variable domain (other parts from reference TRBV5-1 and TRBJ1-1): KAGVTQTPRYLIKTRGQQVTLSCSPISGHRSVSWYQQTPGQGLQFLFEYFSETQRNKGNFPGRFSGRQFSNSRSEMNVSTLELGDSALYLCASSWGSGGGTEAFFGQGTRLTVV.

V gene TRBV21-1 combines with J gene TRBJ2-7; no check of the table's D call, TRBD2, against the DNA was made. TRBV21-1 is a recognized pseudogene. CDR3 length: 21 residues. CDR3 coding DNA: TGTGCCAGCAGCAAAGAACCCGGCTCCTTTCATCTAGCGGGGAAAACCTACGAGCAGTACGTC. Translation gives CASSKEPGSFHLAGKTYEQYV.

The chain has TRBV11-2 and TRBJ2-3; 12 bases are shared with TRBD2. J was trimmed by 3 bases and V by 1 base; bases with no gene match: 2. This CDR3 contains 16 residues. Germline V gene sequence: CDR1 SGHAT, CDR2 FQNNGV. The CDR3 sequence: CASSLGTSGETDTQYF. CDR3 nucleotide sequence: TGTGCCAGCAGCTTAGGGACTAGCGGGGAGACAGATACGCAGTATTTT.

The V call is TRBV11-3, the J call TRBJ2-1; 9 positions agree with TRBD1. CDR1 SGHNT and CDR2 YENEEA come from the germline V gene. The CDR3 is 15 residues long. The J segment lost 4 bases and the V segment lost 6 bases, leaving 7 bases of the junction unmatched. CDR3 amino acids: CASRTRDREYNEQFF. CDR3 nucleotide sequence: TGTGCCAGCAGAACCCGGGACAGGGAATACAATGAGCAGTTCTTC.

V gene TRBV7-6 combines with J gene TRBJ2-7, with 14 nucleotides matching TRBD2. Per the germline V gene, CDR1 is SGHVS and CDR2 is FNYEAQ. After removal of 4 bases from V and 0 bases from J, the junction contained 8 bases not matched to a gene. This CDR3 comprises 18 residues. DNA of the CDR3: TGTGCCAGCAGCTACGGGACTAGCGGGGGTGTCAGCTCCTACGAGCAGTACTTC. As protein: CASSYGTSGGVSSYEQYF.

The gene calls are TRBV12-3 or TRBV12-4 and TRBJ1-5; 7 nucleotides align to TRBD1. V lost 7 bases and J lost 0; bases outside the gene matches: 6. The CDR3 spans 15 residues. CDR3 in amino acids: CASKGTAYSNQPQHF. The CDR3 nucleotides are TGTGCCAGCAAAGGGACAGCCTATAGCAATCAGCCCCAGCATTTT.

This chain joins TRBV20-1 and TRBJ2-7; 9 nucleotides agree with TRBD1. After removal of 3 bases from V and 7 bases from J, the junction contained 10 bases not matched to a gene. The length of the CDR3 is 14 residues. Germline lookup yields CDR1 DFQATT and CDR2 SNEGSKA (reference sequence). The CDR3 is CSARVGTGSWEQYF. CDR3 nucleotide sequence: TGCAGTGCTAGGGTTGGGACAGGGTCTTGGGAGCAGTACTTC.